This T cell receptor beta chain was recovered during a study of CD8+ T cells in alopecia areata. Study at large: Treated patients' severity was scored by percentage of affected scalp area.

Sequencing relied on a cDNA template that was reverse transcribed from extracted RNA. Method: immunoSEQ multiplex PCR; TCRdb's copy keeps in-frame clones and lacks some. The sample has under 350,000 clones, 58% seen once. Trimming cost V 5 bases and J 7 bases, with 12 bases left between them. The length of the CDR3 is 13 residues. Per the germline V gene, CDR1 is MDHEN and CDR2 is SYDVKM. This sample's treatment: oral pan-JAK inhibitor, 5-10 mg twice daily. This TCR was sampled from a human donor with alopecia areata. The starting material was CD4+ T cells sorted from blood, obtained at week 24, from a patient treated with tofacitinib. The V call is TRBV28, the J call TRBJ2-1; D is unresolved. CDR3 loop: CASSHGFGNEQFF. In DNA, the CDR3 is TGTGCCAGCAGTCACGGGTTTGGGAATGAGCAGTTCTTC.